The sequence of this TCR beta chain was determined in a study of CD8+ T cells in alopecia areata. The wider study: Tofacitinib administration to treated patients was oral, at 5 to 10 mg twice daily.

This clone was seen only a few times. Its matching antigen is unknown. RNA extraction was followed by reverse transcription into cDNA, which acted as the sequencing template. The table came from immunoSEQ multiplex PCR; TCRdb's copy has only in-frame clones and leaves some out. The table includes approximately 91,000 clones, around 44% detected once. Study results and caveats: Normal skin's resident alphabeta T cells are sequenced alongside lesional scalp T cells. Lesional scalp, notably in alopecia totalis/universalis, had clonality above that of normal scalp.

The sequence was obtained from a human donor with alopecia areata. Sequencing was done on a sample of CD4+ T cells sorted from blood.

The DNA of the CDR3 is TGCAGTGCTAGAGACAATGAGCAGTTCTTC. Its protein product is CSARDNEQFF. This rearrangement joins TRBV20-1 to TRBJ2-1; D unclear. V was pared by 0 bases and J by 6 bases, with 0 bases between. The CDR3 is made up of 10 amino acids. Germline assignment: CDR1 DFQATT and CDR2 SNEGSKA (reference sequence).